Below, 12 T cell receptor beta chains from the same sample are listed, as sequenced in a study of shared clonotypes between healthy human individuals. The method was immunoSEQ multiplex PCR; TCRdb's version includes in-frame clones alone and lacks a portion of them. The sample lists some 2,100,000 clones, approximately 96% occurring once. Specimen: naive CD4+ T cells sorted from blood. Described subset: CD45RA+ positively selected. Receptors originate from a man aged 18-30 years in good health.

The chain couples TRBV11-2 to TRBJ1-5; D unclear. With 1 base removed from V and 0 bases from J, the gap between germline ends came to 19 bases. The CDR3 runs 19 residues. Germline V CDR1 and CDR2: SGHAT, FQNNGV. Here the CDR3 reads CASSLGPPHSSDSNQPQHF. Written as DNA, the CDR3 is TGTGCCAGCAGCTTAGGCCCCCCTCACAGCTCCGATAGCAATCAGCCCCAGCATTTT.

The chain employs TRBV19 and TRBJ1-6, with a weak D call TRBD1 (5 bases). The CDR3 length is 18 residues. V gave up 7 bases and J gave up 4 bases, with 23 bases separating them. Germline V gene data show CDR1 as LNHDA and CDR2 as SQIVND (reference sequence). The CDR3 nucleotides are TGTGCCAGTAAACAGTACACCACAGGCCACGGATATAATTCACCCCTCCACTTT. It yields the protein CASKQYTTGHGYNSPLHF.

Here the CDR3 DNA reads TGTGCCAGCAGGGTCGGGACAGGGGTTATACAAGAGACCCAGTACTTC. As protein: CASRVGTGVIQETQYF. The gene calls are TRBV2 and TRBJ2-5; the match to TRBD1 covers 10 bases. The CDR3 contains 16 residues. After removal of 6 bases from V and 2 bases from J, the junction contained 9 bases not matched to a gene. Germline V gene sequence: CDR1 SNHLY, CDR2 FYNNEI.

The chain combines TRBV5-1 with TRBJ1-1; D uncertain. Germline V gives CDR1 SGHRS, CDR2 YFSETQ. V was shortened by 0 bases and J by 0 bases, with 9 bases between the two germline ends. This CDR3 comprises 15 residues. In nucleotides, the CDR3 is TGCGCCAGCAGCTTGGGTGACACCCTGAACACTGAAGCTTTCTTT. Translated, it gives CASSLGDTLNTEAFF.

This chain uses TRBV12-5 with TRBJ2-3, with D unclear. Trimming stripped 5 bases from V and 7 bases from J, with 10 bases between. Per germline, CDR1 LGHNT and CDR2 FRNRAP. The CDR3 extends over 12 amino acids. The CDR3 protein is CASGLDHNTQYF. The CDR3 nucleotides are TGTGCTAGTGGTCTCGACCACAATACGCAGTATTTT.

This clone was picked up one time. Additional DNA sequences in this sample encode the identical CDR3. The CDR3 loop reads CASSLTSGGYNEQFF. In nucleotides, the CDR3 is TGTGCCAGCTCACTCACTAGCGGGGGTTACAATGAGCAGTTCTTC. The V call is TRBV18, the J call TRBJ2-1; TRBD2 matches 11 bases. Losses at the gene ends were 4 bases for V and 4 bases for J; bases not matched to a gene: 3. This CDR3 contains 15 residues. Germline V gene sequence: CDR1 KGHSH, CDR2 LQKENI.

CDR3: CASSMGSPGTGELFF. CDR3 nucleotide sequence: TGTGCCAGTAGTATGGGCTCCCCAGGGACCGGGGAGCTGTTTTTT. The chain is built from TRBV19 and TRBJ2-2; D may be TRBD1 (5 bases). Germline values: CDR1 LNHDA, CDR2 SQIVND (reference sequence). This CDR3 comprises 15 residues. V gave up 3 bases and J gave up 5 bases, with 13 bases separating them. Full variable domain (missing parts from reference TRBV19 and TRBJ2-2): DGGITQSPKYLFRKEGQNVTLSCEQNLNHDAMYWYRQDPGQGLRLIYYSQIVNDFQKGDIAEGYSVSREKKESFPLTVTSAQKNPTAFYLCASSMGSPGTGELFFGEGSRLTVL.

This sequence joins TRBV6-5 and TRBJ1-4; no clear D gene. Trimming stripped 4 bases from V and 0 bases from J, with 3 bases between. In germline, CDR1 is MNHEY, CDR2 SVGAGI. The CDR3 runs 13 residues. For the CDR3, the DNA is TGTGCCAGCAGTTTTGCAACTAATGAAAAACTGTTTTTT. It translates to CASSFATNEKLFF.

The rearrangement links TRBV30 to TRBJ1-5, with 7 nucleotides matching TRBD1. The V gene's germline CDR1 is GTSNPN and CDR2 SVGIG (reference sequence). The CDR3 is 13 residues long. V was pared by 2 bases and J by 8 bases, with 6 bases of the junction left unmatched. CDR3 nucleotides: TGTGCCTGGAGTCAACAGGGGAGAGAGCCCCAGCATTTT. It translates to CAWSQQGREPQHF.

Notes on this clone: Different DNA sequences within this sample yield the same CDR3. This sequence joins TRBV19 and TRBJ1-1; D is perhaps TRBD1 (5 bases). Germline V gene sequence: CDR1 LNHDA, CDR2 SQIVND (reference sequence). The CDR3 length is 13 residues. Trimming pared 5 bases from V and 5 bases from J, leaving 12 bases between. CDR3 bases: TGTGCCAGTAGTCTCGGGCGGGGGACTGAAGCTTTCTTT. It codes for CASSLGRGTEAFF.

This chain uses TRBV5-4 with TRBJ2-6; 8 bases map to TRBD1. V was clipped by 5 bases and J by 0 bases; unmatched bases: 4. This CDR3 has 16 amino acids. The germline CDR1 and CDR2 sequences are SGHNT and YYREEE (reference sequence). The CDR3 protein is CASRPGTGSGANVLTF. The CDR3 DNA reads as TGTGCCAGCAGACCCGGGACAGGCTCTGGGGCCAACGTCCTGACTTTC.

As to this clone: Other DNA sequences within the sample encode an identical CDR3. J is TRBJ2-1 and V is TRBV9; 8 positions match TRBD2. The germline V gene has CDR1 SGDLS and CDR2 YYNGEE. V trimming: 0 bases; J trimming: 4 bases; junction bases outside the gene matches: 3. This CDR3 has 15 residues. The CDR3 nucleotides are TGTGCCAGCAGCGTAGAGGGACTAGTATACAATGAGCAGTTCTTC. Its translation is CASSVEGLVYNEQFF.